Listed below are T cell receptor beta chains from one sample, sequenced in a study of shared clonotypes between healthy human individuals. Sequencing was performed with immunoSEQ multiplex PCR; in TCRdb, only in-frame clones are kept and a portion is missing. The table records some 500,000 clones, approximately 95% of them present only once. The sample consisted of naive CD4+ T cells sorted from blood. The receptor source for this set is a woman in her twenties or thirties in good health. CDR3s include the opening cysteine and the closing phenylalanine or tryptophan. The order of the fields is V gene, D gene, J gene, clone size, CDR3 DNA, CDR3 protein. D genes are given only for firm matches. Where a row states a size, it is once, few, many or the class of an expanded clone; other rows omit it.

V: TRBV25-1; D: -; J: TRBJ2-5; size: once; DNA: TGTGCCAGCAGTAAAGGGGTCCAGGGAAAAGAGACCCAGTACTTC; CDR3: CASSKGVQGKETQYF
V: TRBV30; D: -; J: TRBJ1-1; size: -; DNA: TGTGCCTGGAGTGTACCCCCAGGGTCAACTTTCTTT; CDR3: CAWSVPPGSTFF
V: TRBV10-3; D: TRBD1; J: TRBJ1-5; size: -; DNA: TGTGCCATCAGGGCGGACAGGGATCAGCCCCAGCATTTT; CDR3: CAIRADRDQPQHF
V: TRBV7-9; D: -; J: TRBJ2-7; size: -; DNA: TGTGCCAGCAGCCCGCCGGGGAGGAGCTCCTACGAGCAGTACTTC; CDR3: CASSPPGRSSYEQYF
V: TRBV4-1; D: TRBD2; J: TRBJ2-3; size: once; DNA: TGCGCCAGCAGCCAAGGGACTAGCCCGATGATAAACACAGATACGCAGTATTTT; CDR3: CASSQGTSPMINTDTQYF
V: TRBV27; D: -; J: TRBJ2-2; size: -; DNA: TGTGCCAGCTCACAGACGGACTGGAACACCGGGGAGCTGTTTTTT; CDR3: CASSQTDWNTGELFF
V: TRBV5-1; D: -; J: TRBJ1-1; size: -; DNA: TGCGCCAGCAGCTTGGGACTGTTGAACACTGAAGCTTTCTTT; CDR3: CASSLGLLNTEAFF
V: TRBV15; D: TRBD1; J: TRBJ1-4; size: -; DNA: TGTGCCACCAGCAGAGCCCAAACTAGGGGGCTGGATGAAAAACTGTTTTTT; CDR3: CATSRAQTRGLDEKLFF
V: TRBV19; D: -; J: TRBJ1-5; size: -; DNA: TGTGCCAGTAGTCAAGGAGGAGGAAGGGGCGCCAATCAGCCCCAGCATTTT; CDR3: CASSQGGGRGANQPQHF
V: TRBV5-1; D: TRBD1; J: TRBJ2-3; size: -; DNA: TGCGCCAGCAGCTTGAGCAGACAGGGTGGGCCAGATACGCAGTATTTT; CDR3: CASSLSRQGGPDTQYF
V: TRBV28; D: TRBD1; J: TRBJ1-2; size: once; DNA: TGTGCCAGCAGTCCATCTGATGGGACAGGGTTCTTTGGCTACACCTTC; CDR3: CASSPSDGTGFFGYTF
V: TRBV25-1; D: -; J: TRBJ2-7; size: -; DNA: TGTGCCAGCAGTGAACCATCCAGCTCCGGCGAGCAGTACTTC; CDR3: CASSEPSSSGEQYF
V: TRBV4-2; D: -; J: TRBJ2-1; size: -; DNA: TGTGCCAGCAGCCAAGCAGGAGAGCGGGACAATGAGCAGTTCTTC; CDR3: CASSQAGERDNEQFF
V: TRBV29-1; D: -; J: TRBJ2-2; size: -; DNA: TGCAGCGTTCATGGTAGCGCGAACACCGGGGAGCTGTTTTTT; CDR3: CSVHGSANTGELFF
V: TRBV11-2; D: -; J: TRBJ1-2; size: once; DNA: TGTGCCAGCAGCTTAAGAAGGAGCGGAGCTAACTATGGCTACACCTTC; CDR3: CASSLRRSGANYGYTF
V: TRBV7-8; D: -; J: TRBJ2-7; size: -; DNA: TGTGCCAGCAGCTCTCCCACGGGAGGAACAGGGCCCTACGAGCAGTACTTC; CDR3: CASSSPTGGTGPYEQYF
V: TRBV5-4; D: TRBD1; J: TRBJ2-5; size: once; DNA: TGTGCCAGCAGCTTGGGGCTGGGCAGGGGGCAAGAGACCCAGTACTTC; CDR3: CASSLGLGRGQETQYF
V: TRBV28; D: -; J: TRBJ1-1; size: -; DNA: TGTGCCAGCAGTCTCCGACAAGGCACTGAAGCTTTCTTT; CDR3: CASSLRQGTEAFF
V: TRBV4-2; D: -; J: TRBJ2-3; size: -; DNA: TGTGCCAGCAGCCAAGGCAGACGAGCGGATACGCAGTATTTT; CDR3: CASSQGRRADTQYF
V: TRBV28; D: -; J: TRBJ2-7; size: -; DNA: TGTGCCAGCAGCCGCCTTGGCTCCTACGAGCAGTACTTC; CDR3: CASSRLGSYEQYF
V: TRBV28; D: -; J: TRBJ1-6; size: -; DNA: TGTGCCAGCAGTTTCCAGGGGCGATCACCCCTCCACTTT; CDR3: CASSFQGRSPLHF
V: TRBV28; D: -; J: TRBJ1-1; size: -; DNA: TGTGCCAGCAGTTTAGTGGGGAGGGGACGAACGAACACTGAAGCTTTCTTT; CDR3: CASSLVGRGRTNTEAFF
V: TRBV28; D: -; J: TRBJ1-1; size: once; DNA: TGTGCCAGCAGCATATCGTTAGGGTTGAACACTGAAGCTTTCTTT; CDR3: CASSISLGLNTEAFF
V: TRBV6-5; D: -; J: TRBJ2-1; size: -; DNA: TGTGCCAGCAGTTACTCAACAGGCTACAATGAGCAGTTCTTC; CDR3: CASSYSTGYNEQFF
V: TRBV18; D: -; J: TRBJ2-3; size: -; DNA: TGTGCCAGCTCGACGAGCGACAGCACAGATACGCAGTATTTT; CDR3: CASSTSDSTDTQYF
V: TRBV5-4; D: -; J: TRBJ2-4; size: -; DNA: TGTGCCAGCAGCTTGTCCCCTCTACTAGTAGCCAAAAACATTCAGTACTTC; CDR3: CASSLSPLLVAKNIQYF
V: TRBV7-9; D: -; J: TRBJ1-2; size: -; DNA: TGTGCCAGCAGCTTAGCCGCCAGGGCTGGAGGCTACACCTTC; CDR3: CASSLAARAGGYTF
V: TRBV28; D: TRBD1; J: TRBJ1-2; size: once; DNA: TGTGCCAGCAGTTCCCGACAGGGGTGGTATGGCTACACCTTC; CDR3: CASSSRQGWYGYTF
V: TRBV2; D: -; J: TRBJ2-1; size: -; DNA: TGTGCCAGCAGTGATAGGTTGGAGTATTGGGCCTCCTACAATGAGCAGTTCTTC; CDR3: CASSDRLEYWASYNEQFF
V: TRBV28; D: -; J: TRBJ2-1; size: -; DNA: TGTGCCAGCAGCCCGGGACGGAGGAACAATGAGCAGTTCTTC; CDR3: CASSPGRRNNEQFF
V: TRBV7-2; D: TRBD1; J: TRBJ2-1; size: -; DNA: TGTGCCAGCAGCCAGACAGGGAGCTCCTACAATGAGCAGTTCTTC; CDR3: CASSQTGSSYNEQFF
V: TRBV27; D: -; J: TRBJ1-5; size: -; DNA: TGTGCCAGCAGTGATAAACAGGGCCCTCAGCCCCAGCATTTT; CDR3: CASSDKQGPQPQHF
V: TRBV4-1; D: -; J: TRBJ2-7; size: -; DNA: TGCGCCAGCAGCCAACTTTATCGGGGACGGCGCTCCTACGAGCAGTACTTC; CDR3: CASSQLYRGRRSYEQYF
V: TRBV20-1; D: -; J: TRBJ2-5; size: -; DNA: TGCAGTGCTGAGGGCCCAGAGACCCAGTACTTC; CDR3: CSAEGPETQYF
V: TRBV15; D: -; J: TRBJ2-7; size: -; DNA: TGTGCCACCAGCAGAGGGGGGCCCTCTCACGAGCAGTACTTC; CDR3: CATSRGGPSHEQYF
V: TRBV30; D: TRBD1; J: TRBJ2-7; size: -; DNA: TGTGCCTGGGCACCGGGACAGGGAGAAGTCGAGCAGTACTTC; CDR3: CAWAPGQGEVEQYF
V: TRBV28; D: -; J: TRBJ2-1; size: -; DNA: TGTGCCAGCAGTTTATACAGGCACCACAATGAGCAGTTCTTC; CDR3: CASSLYRHHNEQFF
V: TRBV4-1; D: -; J: TRBJ2-7; size: -; DNA: TGCGCCAGCAGCCAATTGCCCCCGGGGGGCCCGTCTCTGCAGTACTTC; CDR3: CASSQLPPGGPSLQYF